The 26 T cell receptor beta chains below all came from one sample that was sequenced in a study of naive and memory T cell subsets. Both TRBC1 and TRBC2 were covered by a beta constant-region primer of two equimolar oligonucleotides. The ligated cDNA underwent four PCR rounds using SP2 and nested alpha and beta constant-region primers. Each CDR3 protein gets one entry after TCRdb re-called the UMI-ligation and nested PCR reads with MiXCR. Of some 82,000 distinct CDR3 sequences detected, about 8.2% appear once; the ten largest clones hold over 0.95%. Material for sequencing was naive CD8+ T cells from blood. The receptors were sampled from a human donor in good health.

In its sample, this clonotype was seen a few times. This chain joins TRBV27 and TRBJ2-1; D may be TRBD2 (6 bases). CDR3 length: 14 residues. Germline CDR1 reads MNHEY; CDR2 reads SMNVEV (reference sequence). Between the trimmed V and J ends, which lost 8 bases and 0 bases, there was a span of 11 bases. CDR3 in DNA: TGTGCCAGCGCCGACGGGAGCTCCTACAATGAGCAGTTCTTC. As protein: CASADGSSYNEQFF.

This clonotype was counted at least ten times. A junction end diverges from the germline sequence, so it may reflect a read error. The chain is built from TRBV24-1 and TRBJ2-1; possible D gene TRBD1, 5 bases. This CDR3 spans 17 amino acids. Germline V gene lookup returns CDR1 KGHDR and CDR2 SFDVKD. The CDR3 loop reads CATSDSGEGAAYNEQFF. The CDR3 DNA reads TGTGCCACCAGCGATTCTGGGGAAGGGGCAGCCTACAATGAGCAGTTCTTC.

The CDR3 is CSARPDRYSNQPQHF. CDR3 sequence (DNA): TGCAGTGCTAGACCGGACAGGTATAGCAATCAGCCCCAGCATTTT. The chain carries TRBV20-1 and TRBJ1-5, with 7 bases identical to TRBD1. CDR1 DFQATT and CDR2 SNEGSKA come from the germline V gene (reference sequence). V was clipped by 2 bases and J by 0 bases; unmatched bases: 4. The CDR3 runs to 15 residues.

This clonotype was detected many times. The V gene is TRBV29-1, the J gene TRBJ2-2; 7 nucleotides align to TRBD2. This CDR3 contains 14 residues. V dropped 3 bases and J dropped 5; count of bases not matched to a gene: 6. CDR1 SQVTM and CDR2 ANQGSEA come from the germline V gene. The CDR3 region is CSVEKGSGTGELFF. Here the CDR3 DNA reads TGCAGCGTTGAGAAGGGTAGCGGGACCGGGGAGCTGTTTTTT.

This clonotype showed up just a few times. The chain joins TRBV14 to TRBJ1-4; D gene ambiguous. The germline V gene encodes CDR1 SGHDN and CDR2 FVKESK. The CDR3 covers 15 residues. V dropped 4 bases and J dropped 2 bases, with 11 bases sitting between them. The CDR3 reads CASSPGETTNEKLFF. CDR3 in DNA: TGTGCCAGCAGCCCCGGGGAGACGACTAATGAAAAACTGTTTTTT.

In this sample, this clonotype turned up many times. This sequence joins TRBV12-3 or TRBV12-4 and TRBJ2-3; unclear D gene. The CDR3 has 12 residues. The ends were cut back, 1 base at V and 3 bases at J, with 2 bases in the middle. The CDR3, as DNA: TGTGCCAGCAGTTTAGTTACAGATACGCAGTATTTT. Amino acids: CASSLVTDTQYF.

This clonotype was counted between two and nine times. The V call is TRBV12-3 or TRBV12-4, the J call TRBJ1-4; no firm D call. V gave up 5 bases and J gave up 8 bases, with 15 bases separating them. The CDR3 consists of 14 residues. DNA of the CDR3: TGTGCCAGCAGTGTCGCAGCGGGAGGAGAAAAACTGTTTTTT. Translation: CASSVAAGGEKLFF.

The V call is TRBV7-9, the J call TRBJ1-4, with 9 bases fitting TRBD1. CDR1 is SEHNR and CDR2 is FQNEAQ in the germline V gene (reference sequence). With 8 bases clipped from V and 5 bases from J, the junction kept 9 bases outside the gene matches. The CDR3 is 15 amino acids. CDR3 in amino acids: CASETQQGANEKLFF. In DNA form, the CDR3 reads TGTGCCAGCGAGACCCAACAGGGGGCAAATGAAAAACTGTTTTTT. The variable domain in full, with the rest retrieved from reference TRBV7-9 and TRBJ1-4, is DTGVSQNPRHKITKRGQNVTFRCDPISEHNRLYWYRQTLGQGPEFLTYFQNEAQLEKSRLLSDRFSAERPKGSFSTLEIQRTEQGDSAMYLCASETQQGANEKLFFGSGTQLSVL.

This clonotype was detected a few times. V gene TRBV20-1 combines with J gene TRBJ2-1; D unresolved. The CDR3 has 15 amino acids. V was cut by 1 base and J by 0 bases, with 10 bases left in between. Germline V gives CDR1 DFQATT, CDR2 SNEGSKA (reference sequence). CDR3 bases: TGCAGTGCTAGAGGGAGCTTAAGCTCCTACAATGAGCAGTTCTTC. Its translation: CSARGSLSSYNEQFF.

CDR3 residues: CASSLAAMDEKLFF. CDR3 nucleotide sequence: TGTGCCAGCAGCTTGGCAGCGATGGATGAAAAACTGTTTTTT. The rearrangement uses TRBV7-6 and TRBJ1-4; D call uncertain. CDR1 is SGHVS, CDR2 FNYEAQ, per germline. Trimming pared 3 bases from V and 6 bases from J, leaving 11 bases between. The CDR3 extends over 14 amino acids.

On this clonotype: A read error may produce the germline difference seen at one junction end. The chain recombines TRBV20-1 with TRBJ1-3; D remains unclear. Germline V gene lookup returns CDR1 DFQATT and CDR2 SNEGSKA (reference sequence). The CDR3 has 17 residues. The CDR3 DNA is TGCAGTGCTATAGAACGGGGAACGTCGGTCCCTGGAAACACCATGTATTTT. It is translated as CSAIERGTSVPGNTMYF.

The chain couples TRBV29-1 to TRBJ2-1; the match to TRBD2 covers 14 bases. Germline V gives CDR1 SQVTM, CDR2 ANQGSEA. The CDR3 is made up of 16 amino acids. With V trimmed by 6 bases and J by 3 bases, 7 bases remained unmatched. The CDR3 sequence: CSVTGTSGSGYNEQFF. CDR3 sequence (DNA): TGCAGCGTCACCGGGACTAGCGGGAGTGGCTACAATGAGCAGTTCTTC.

The chain links TRBV11-2 to TRBJ1-1, with D uncertain. The V gene's germline CDR1 is SGHAT and CDR2 FQNNGV. The CDR3 loop spans 13 amino acids. V lost 6 bases to trimming and J lost 4 bases, with 12 bases between them. The CDR3, as DNA: TGTGCCAGCAGTCGATCGGGGTCCACTGAAGCTTTCTTT. This sequence encodes CASSRSGSTEAFF.

This clonotype was seen ten or more times. V gene TRBV19 combines with J gene TRBJ2-1; maybe TRBD2 (5 bases). Germline CDR1 LNHDA, CDR2 SQIVND (reference sequence). The CDR3 runs 15 residues. Trimming took 2 bases from V and 4 from J, leaving 12 bases between them. The CDR3 spells CASSISGGGYNEQFF. CDR3 DNA: TGTGCCAGTAGTATATCTGGCGGAGGATACAATGAGCAGTTCTTC.

This clonotype was detected only a few times. J is TRBJ2-2 and V is TRBV10-3; either TRBD1 or TRBD2 may supply D (5 bases each). Trimming left V 4 bases short and J 0 bases short, with 15 bases between. This CDR3 is built from 17 residues. The germline CDR1 and CDR2 sequences are ENHRY and SYGVKD. The CDR3 coding sequence is TGTGCCATCAGTGTATGGGGGAGCACCGCGAACACCGGGGAGCTGTTTTTT. Translating it yields CAISVWGSTANTGELFF.

This clonotype appeared many times. The V and J genes are TRBV3-1 and TRBJ2-7; 7 bases are shared with TRBD2. V lost 4 bases, J lost 4 bases, and 22 bases stayed unmatched. The CDR3 loop spans 19 amino acids. Germline CDR1 and CDR2: LGHDT and YNNKEL (reference sequence). CDR3 bases: TGTGCCAGCAGCCCACCCCTCGGCACTAGAGGCGGGAGTGAGTACGAGCAGTACTTC. Its protein is CASSPPLGTRGGSEYEQYF.

In this sample, this clonotype turned up many times. The gene calls are TRBV2 and TRBJ1-5; the D gene is possibly TRBD1 (5 bases). The germline gives CDR1 SNHLY, CDR2 FYNNEI. Trimming pared 3 bases from V and 1 base from J, leaving 10 bases between. The CDR3 contains 15 residues. CDR3: CASSDGWGSNQPQHF. Here the CDR3 DNA reads TGTGCCAGCAGTGATGGTTGGGGGAGCAATCAGCCCCAGCATTTT.

This clonotype was seen only a few times. The CDR3 sequence: CSASIAENYGYTF. CDR3 in DNA: TGCAGTGCTAGTATCGCGGAGAACTATGGCTACACCTTC. The J gene is TRBJ1-2, the V gene TRBV20-1; no reliable D call. Per germline, CDR1 DFQATT and CDR2 SNEGSKA (reference sequence). This CDR3 comprises 13 residues. Trimming cost V 3 bases and J 2 bases, with 10 bases left between them.

V usage is TRBV27 and J usage is TRBJ1-3; D gene unclear. In germline, CDR1 is MNHEY, CDR2 SMNVEV (reference sequence). V shed 5 bases and J shed 0 bases, with 11 bases lying between them. This CDR3 is built from 15 residues. DNA of the CDR3: TGTGCCAGCAGTGTGGCAGCTCGCTCTGGAAACACCATATATTTT. It specifies CASSVAARSGNTIYF.

The chain has TRBV7-9 and TRBJ2-7, with D possibly being TRBD1 (5 bases). Per the germline V gene, CDR1 is SEHNR and CDR2 is FQNEAQ (reference sequence). The CDR3 consists of 13 residues. Trimming removed 8 bases from V and 0 bases from J, with 11 bases in between. The CDR3 reads CASSDRSSYEQYF. Written as DNA, the CDR3 is TGTGCCAGCTCAGACAGAAGCTCCTACGAGCAGTACTTC.

This clonotype was detected many times. The chain combines TRBV21-1 with TRBJ2-7; the table assigns TRBD2, which was not confirmed against the DNA. TRBV21-1 is a listed pseudogene. The CDR3 is 16 amino acids. The CDR3, as DNA: TGTGCCAGCAGCAAGCAGGACCAGCGGGAGTCTTACGAGCAGTACTTC. Its protein is CASSKQDQRESYEQYF.

This clonotype showed up just a few times. The genes are TRBV9 and TRBJ2-1; D might be TRBD2 (5 bases). The germline V gene encodes CDR1 SGDLS and CDR2 YYNGEE. V was shortened by 3 bases and J by 0 bases, with 19 bases between the two germline ends. This CDR3 is 18 amino acids long. The CDR3 sequence is CASSASKKEESSYNEQFF. The CDR3 nucleotides are TGTGCCAGCAGCGCGTCGAAAAAGGAGGAAAGCTCCTACAATGAGCAGTTCTTC.

This clonotype was seen at least ten times. For the CDR3, the DNA is TGTGCCAGCAGTCGGAGCGGAAACTACGAGCAGTACTTC. Its translation is CASSRSGNYEQYF. This rearrangement joins TRBV7-6 to TRBJ2-7, with D possibly being TRBD2 (5 bases). Germline lookup yields CDR1 SGHVS and CDR2 FNYEAQ. Trimming pared 6 bases from V and 3 bases from J, leaving 12 bases between. The CDR3 is 13 amino acids. The variable domain in full, with the rest retrieved from reference TRBV7-6 and TRBJ2-7, is GAGVSQSPRYKVTKRGQDVALRCDPISGHVSLYWYRQALGQGPEFLTYFNYEAQQDKSGLPNDRFSAERPEGSISTLTIQRTEQRDSAMYRCASSRSGNYEQYFGPGTRLTVT.

This clonotype was recorded many times. J is TRBJ2-7 and V is TRBV2, with D unclear. Germline V gene data show CDR1 as SNHLY and CDR2 as FYNNEI. The CDR3 has 10 residues. Trimming shortened V by 5 bases and J by 3 bases, and 2 bases separated the two germline ends. The CDR3 loop is CASSFYEQYF. CDR3 sequence (DNA): TGTGCCAGCAGTTTCTACGAGCAGTACTTC.

The chain has TRBV27 and TRBJ1-1, with D possibly TRBD1 on 6 matching bases. CDR3 length equals 14 residues. Germline V gene lookup returns CDR1 MNHEY and CDR2 SMNVEV (reference sequence). Between the trimmed V and J ends, which lost 6 bases and 3 bases, there was a span of 14 bases. CDR3 region: CASSGGGLDTEAFF. The CDR3, as DNA: TGTGCCAGCAGCGGTGGGGGCCTGGACACTGAAGCTTTCTTT.

The V call is TRBV27, the J call TRBJ2-5; no firm D call. V shed 9 bases and J shed 5 bases, with 10 bases lying between them. The CDR3 extends over 11 amino acids. The V gene's germline CDR1 is MNHEY and CDR2 SMNVEV (reference sequence). The CDR3 is CARLSSETQYF. In DNA form, the CDR3 reads TGTGCCAGGCTGTCGAGTGAGACCCAGTACTTC.